One sample yielded the 15 T cell receptor beta chains listed below, sequenced in a study of blood T cells in healthy people across ages. A second roughly 6 to 11 cycle PCR used barcoded and J-beta primers. TCRdb re-called the 5' RACE reads through MiXCR, storing one row per CDR3 protein. Found here are about 1.8 million distinct CDR3 sequences, less than 50% of them singletons; the top ten hold 2% to 2.5%. Sequencing input: blood. Receptors originate from a woman in her forties in good health.

V is TRBV29-1 and J is TRBJ2-3; tentatively, D is TRBD2 (6 bases). The germline gives CDR1 SQVTM, CDR2 ANQGSEA. The V gene lost 5 bases and the J gene lost 0 bases, with 12 bases spanning the gap. The CDR3 covers 14 residues. The DNA of the CDR3 is TGCAGCGTTATGGCTAGCGTTAGCACAGATACGCAGTATTTT. This gives the protein CSVMASVSTDTQYF.

This chain links TRBV18 with TRBJ2-5; D unresolved. There are 12 residues in the CDR3. V shed 8 bases and J shed 0 bases, with 7 bases lying between them. Germline V lookup: CDR1 KGHSH, CDR2 LQKENI. CDR3 region: CASAFNQETQYF. CDR3 nucleotides: TGTGCCAGCGCATTCAACCAAGAGACCCAGTACTTC.

The chain is built from TRBV10-3 and TRBJ2-5; 8 nucleotides line up with TRBD2. Per the germline V gene, CDR1 is ENHRY and CDR2 is SYGVKD. V trimming: 5 bases; J trimming: 3 bases; junction bases outside the gene matches: 8. The CDR3 is 15 residues long. Here the CDR3 reads CAISKTSDTEETQYF. In DNA form, the CDR3 reads TGTGCCATCAGTAAGACTAGCGACACCGAAGAGACCCAGTACTTC.

Only a few counts were recorded for this clonotype. This sequence joins TRBV7-3 and TRBJ2-3, with D possibly matching TRBD2 (6 bases). The CDR3 spans 15 residues. Germline CDR1 reads SGHTA; CDR2 reads FQGTGA. The V gene lost 4 bases and the J gene lost 4 bases, with 15 bases spanning the gap. The CDR3 DNA is TGTGCCAGCAGCTCCGACGGAGGAGGGTCAGATACGCAGTATTTT. Translation: CASSSDGGGSDTQYF.

This clonotype was seen a single time. The chain recombines TRBV7-2 with TRBJ1-2, with D perhaps matching TRBD1 (6 bases). The CDR3 sequence is 15 residues long. V lost 6 bases and J lost 3, with 17 bases in between. Germline V gene sequence: CDR1 SGHTA, CDR2 FQGNSA. CDR3 bases: TGTGCCAGCAGTTCTAACAGGGAGTTAGACTATGGCTACACCTTC. Translating gives CASSSNRELDYGYTF. Full variable domain (missing parts from reference TRBV7-2 and TRBJ1-2): GAGVSQSPSNKVTEKGKDVELRCDPISGHTALYWYRQSLGQGLEFLIYFQGNSAPDKSGLPSDRFSAERTGGSVSTLTIQRTQQEDSAVYLCASSSNRELDYGYTFGSGTRLTVV.

This clonotype was seen more than once but under ten times. This chain joins TRBV11-1 and TRBJ2-1; no reliable D call. V dropped 4 bases and J dropped 6 bases, with 13 bases sitting between them. In germline, CDR1 is SGHAT, CDR2 FQDESV (reference sequence). The CDR3 runs 14 residues. Here the CDR3 DNA reads TGTGCCAGCAGCTATGGGTCCTTCCCCAATGAGCAGTTCTTC. It translates to CASSYGSFPNEQFF.

This clonotype showed up just a few times. The V and J genes are TRBV4-2 and TRBJ2-7; no firm D call. V was trimmed by 0 bases and J by 2 bases, leaving 14 bases between them. The CDR3 is made up of 16 amino acids. Germline V CDR1 and CDR2: LGHNA, YNFKEQ. The CDR3 loop reads CASSQDLVGGAYEQYF. The CDR3 DNA reads as TGTGCCAGCAGCCAAGATCTTGTCGGCGGAGCCTACGAGCAGTACTTC.

This rearrangement joins TRBV4-2 to TRBJ2-3; perhaps TRBD2 as D (6 bases). CDR1 is LGHNA and CDR2 is YNFKEQ in the germline V gene. V was pared by 1 base and J by 0 bases, with 14 bases between. This CDR3 is 17 amino acids long. The CDR3 sequence is CASSQGGAGHSTDTQYF. CDR3 nucleotides: TGTGCCAGCAGCCAAGGTGGAGCGGGCCATAGCACAGATACGCAGTATTTT.

There are a few counts of this clonotype. The genes are TRBV6-5 and TRBJ2-1; 7 bases are shared with TRBD1. CDR3 length equals 15 residues. CDR1 is MNHEY, CDR2 SVGAGI, per germline. V shed 6 bases and J 0 bases; nucleotides not matched to a gene: 5. CDR3 DNA: TGTGCCAGCAGCCAGGGGGACAGCTCCTACAATGAGCAGTTCTTC. Translating it yields CASSQGDSSYNEQFF.

The chain joins TRBV7-4 to TRBJ1-4; no clear D. Trimming took 2 bases from V and 0 from J, leaving 13 bases between them. The CDR3 is made up of 17 amino acids. The germline V gene encodes CDR1 SGHVT and CDR2 SQSDAQ. The CDR3 DNA is TGTGCCAGCAGCTTACCCTATTGGGGAGCAACTAATGAAAAACTGTTTTTT. Amino acid sequence: CASSLPYWGATNEKLFF.

The chain links TRBV24-1 to TRBJ2-1; 8 positions agree with TRBD2. CDR1 and CDR2 from the germline V gene are KGHDR and SFDVKD. The J segment lost 5 bases and the V segment lost 0 bases, leaving 2 bases of the junction unmatched. CDR3 length equals 15 residues. In DNA form, the CDR3 reads TGTGCCACCAGTGATTTGCGGGGGGGCGACAATGAGCAGTTCTTC. This sequence encodes CATSDLRGGDNEQFF.

V usage is TRBV5-1 and J usage is TRBJ1-1, with D tentatively TRBD1 (6 bases). In germline, CDR1 is SGHRS, CDR2 YFSETQ. The V and J ends lost 0 bases and 4 bases respectively, with 16 bases between them. The CDR3 is 16 residues long. DNA for the CDR3: TGCGCCAGCAGCTTGGCTTCGGGGCAGGGGTTCACTGAAGCTTTCTTT. As protein: CASSLASGQGFTEAFF.

The CDR3 coding sequence is TGTGCCAGCTCACGGGGACAGGGGGCCGAGTACGAGCAGTACTTC. Encoded protein: CASSRGQGAEYEQYF. The chain links TRBV18 to TRBJ2-7; 12 bases are a match to TRBD1. CDR1 KGHSH and CDR2 LQKENI come from the germline V gene. V shed 4 bases, J shed 4 bases, and the junction held 5 bases outside the gene matches. The CDR3 runs to 15 residues.

This chain uses TRBV19 with TRBJ1-2, with D uncertain. Trimming cost V 3 bases and J 6 bases, with 8 bases left between them. Per the germline V gene, CDR1 is LNHDA and CDR2 is SQIVND (reference sequence). The length of the CDR3 is 12 residues. The chain's CDR3 is CASSIEAHGYTF. The CDR3 nucleotides are TGTGCCAGTAGTATTGAGGCTCATGGCTACACCTTC.

This chain connects TRBV28 to TRBJ2-5, with D perhaps assigned TRBD1 or TRBD2 (5 bases each). V shed 3 bases and J shed 1 base, with 21 bases lying between them. CDR3 length: 18 residues. Germline-derived CDR1 and CDR2 are MDHEN and SYDVKM. This chain's CDR3 is CASSFPQPGRISQETQYF. In DNA, the CDR3 is TGTGCCAGCAGTTTTCCCCAGCCGGGACGGATATCCCAAGAGACCCAGTACTTC.